Each of the 16 T cell receptor beta chains below was sequenced from the same sample in a study of CD8 T cells in Susac syndrome. Random hexamers primed reverse transcription of about 0.5 to 1 ug RNA. Each CDR3 protein is one row after TCRdb ran MiXCR on the immunoSEQ multiplex PCR reads. The table shows about 130,000 distinct CDR3 sequences, with 85% to 95% occurring only once. Specimen: CD8+ T cells from PBMCs. These receptor sequences come from a human donor with Susac syndrome.

The rearrangement uses TRBV20-1 and TRBJ1-5; D is perhaps TRBD1 (6 bases). Trimming removed 6 bases at V and 10 bases at J, with 16 bases between. The CDR3 is 12 residues long. The germline gives CDR1 DFQATT, CDR2 SNEGSKA (reference sequence). The CDR3 reads CSATERGNPQHF. The CDR3 DNA reads as TGCAGTGCGACCGAAAGGGGGAACCCCCAGCATTTT.

This chain joins TRBV9 and TRBJ2-1; TRBD2 agrees at 14 bases. The trim removed 3 bases at V and 9 bases at J, leaving 5 bases unmatched. The CDR3 sequence is 15 residues long. Germline values: CDR1 SGDLS, CDR2 YYNGEE. The CDR3 region is CASSGGLAGVLEQFF. The CDR3 nucleotides read TGTGCCAGCAGCGGGGGACTAGCGGGAGTTCTTGAGCAGTTCTTC.

J is TRBJ2-3 and V is TRBV27, with D possibly matching TRBD2 (6 bases). Trimming took 4 bases from V and 0 from J, leaving 14 bases between them. The CDR3 loop spans 16 amino acids. CDR1 is MNHEY and CDR2 is SMNVEV in the germline V gene (reference sequence). The CDR3 coding sequence is TGTGCCAGCAGTTCCGAGTCCGGGACTAGCACAGATACGCAGTATTTT. Translation gives CASSSESGTSTDTQYF.

The genes are TRBV27 and TRBJ1-4; TRBD1 aligns across 9 bases. The CDR3 length is 16 residues. The junction had 7 bases not matched to a gene; V was cut back by 3 bases and J by 5 bases. From germline, CDR1 is MNHEY and CDR2 SMNVEV (reference sequence). The CDR3 region is CASSLTGGDINEKLFF. Written as DNA, the CDR3 is TGTGCCAGCAGTTTGACAGGGGGTGACATAAATGAAAAACTGTTTTTT.

The genes are TRBV15 and TRBJ2-1; 8 positions agree with TRBD2. Trimming removed 3 bases from V and 1 base from J; junction bases left unmatched: 20. This CDR3 region has 21 residues. Germline V lookup: CDR1 LNHNV, CDR2 YYDKDF (reference sequence). This CDR3 reads CATSRVPLTGMIAGSYNEQFF. In nucleotides, the CDR3 is TGTGCCACCAGCAGGGTCCCTCTGACGGGGATGATAGCGGGATCCTACAATGAGCAGTTCTTC.

The chain couples TRBV6-5 to TRBJ2-1, with D possibly matching TRBD1 (6 bases). The CDR3 length is 13 residues. With 5 bases removed from V and 3 bases from J, the gap between germline ends came to 8 bases. CDR1 is MNHEY and CDR2 is SVGAGI in the germline V gene. The CDR3 region is CASSGQFYNEQFF. The CDR3 DNA follows: TGTGCCAGCAGTGGACAGTTCTACAATGAGCAGTTCTTC.

The rearrangement joins TRBV27 to TRBJ1-5; D is undetermined. This CDR3 is 14 amino acids long. From germline, CDR1 is MNHEY and CDR2 SMNVEV (reference sequence). The V end was cut by 3 bases, the J end by 4 bases, with 10 bases between. The CDR3 DNA reads TGTGCCAGCAGTTTGTGGGCCGAGAATCAGCCCCAGCATTTT. Translated, it gives CASSLWAENQPQHF.

The J gene is TRBJ1-1, the V gene TRBV29-1; D perhaps matches TRBD1 (5 bases). Per germline, CDR1 SQVTM and CDR2 ANQGSEA. The CDR3 length is 15 residues. The V and J ends lost 3 bases and 0 bases respectively, with 14 bases between them. CDR3 coding DNA: TGCAGCGTTGACGACGACAGATCCATGAACACTGAAGCTTTCTTT. Translated: CSVDDDRSMNTEAFF.

V gene TRBV27 combines with J gene TRBJ1-1; 7 bases align to TRBD1. CDR1 is MNHEY and CDR2 is SMNVEV in the germline V gene (reference sequence). Trimming cost V 5 bases and J 8 bases; bases outside gene matches: 8. The CDR3 consists of 13 residues. CDR3 loop: CASSVNAQGEAFF. CDR3 nucleotide sequence: TGTGCCAGCAGTGTAAACGCACAGGGGGAAGCTTTCTTT.

CDR3 in amino acids: CASSFGVGEKLFF. As DNA, the CDR3 is TGTGCCAGCAGCTTCGGTGTTGGCGAAAAACTGTTTTTT. This chain joins TRBV7-6 and TRBJ1-4; D remains ambiguous. Trimming shortened V by 3 bases and J by 8 bases, and 10 bases separated the two germline ends. Germline V CDR1 and CDR2: SGHVS, FNYEAQ. This CDR3 is 13 amino acids long. Full variable domain (outside the CDR3, taken from reference TRBV7-6 and TRBJ1-4): GAGVSQSPRYKVTKRGQDVALRCDPISGHVSLYWYRQALGQGPEFLTYFNYEAQQDKSGLPNDRFSAERPEGSISTLTIQRTEQRDSAMYRCASSFGVGEKLFFGSGTQLSVL.

The CDR3 coding sequence is TGTGCCAGCAGTGAAGCGGGAGGGGGATACAATGAGCAGTTCTTC. The encoded protein is CASSEAGGGYNEQFF. The chain couples TRBV27 to TRBJ2-1, with 10 positions matching TRBD2. The germline V gene encodes CDR1 MNHEY and CDR2 SMNVEV (reference sequence). The CDR3 length is 15 residues. J lost 4 bases, V lost 5 bases, and 5 bases had no gene match.

The chain carries TRBV7-9 and TRBJ2-2; 8 positions match TRBD2. Germline V gene sequence: CDR1 SEHNR, CDR2 FQNEAQ (reference sequence). This CDR3 spans 14 amino acids. V dropped 8 bases and J dropped 7; count of bases not matched to a gene: 9. CDR3 nucleotides: TGTGCCAGCCCATCCCGGGAGGGCGACGGGGAGCTGTTTTTT. Its translation: CASPSREGDGELFF.

The chain couples TRBV2 to TRBJ2-3; TRBD2 matches at 8 bases. With 1 base clipped from V and 2 bases from J, the junction kept 5 bases outside the gene matches. The V gene's germline CDR1 is SNHLY and CDR2 FYNNEI. The CDR3 loop spans 16 amino acids. The CDR3 reads CASSEVGTSYTDTQYF. As DNA, the CDR3 is TGTGCCAGCAGTGAAGTCGGGACTAGTTACACAGATACGCAGTATTTT.

V gene TRBV27 combines with J gene TRBJ2-7; D remains unclear. Germline lookup yields CDR1 MNHEY and CDR2 SMNVEV (reference sequence). Trimming removed 3 bases from V and 3 bases from J, with 6 bases in between. The CDR3 consists of 12 residues. CDR3 sequence reads: CASSLELYEQYF. CDR3 nucleotide sequence: TGTGCCAGCAGTTTGGAACTCTACGAGCAGTACTTC.

DNA for the CDR3: TGCAGCGTTGAGGTGGGGGCGGCTGAAGCTTTCTTT. It is translated as CSVEVGAAEAFF. The rearrangement joins TRBV29-1 to TRBJ1-1, with D possibly matching TRBD1 (6 bases). CDR1 SQVTM and CDR2 ANQGSEA come from the germline V gene. V lost 3 bases and J lost 6, with 11 bases in between. The CDR3 length is 12 residues.

The V gene is TRBV4-1, the J gene TRBJ2-3; 8 bases are a match to TRBD1. V lost 3 bases, J lost 4 bases, and 6 bases stayed unmatched. Looked up from germline, CDR1 is MGHRA and CDR2 is YSYEKL. There are 15 residues in the CDR3. CDR3 loop: CASSHQDRAPDTQYF. The CDR3 DNA sequence: TGCGCCAGCAGCCACCAGGACAGGGCCCCAGATACGCAGTATTTT.